The rows below give T cell receptor beta chains drawn from one sample of a study of tumour-infiltrating T cells in Burkitt lymphoma. Repertoires were generated with immunoSEQ multiplex PCR, while TCRdb's copy carries only in-frame clones and drops some. Seen here are thousands of clones, approximately 14% observed once, and the top ten hold 3% to 4%. The specimen was tumor tissue. These receptors all stem from a human donor with Burkitt lymphoma. The CDR3 runs from the conserved cysteine through the conserved F or W. The D gene is left open where the match is weak. Some rows have no size entry. The others give once, few or many, or a class for an expanded clone.

TRBD1 | TRBJ2-7 | TRBV4-3 | . | TGCGCCAGCAGCCGGGACAGGGCCTACGAGCAGTACTTC | CASSRDRAYEQYF
. | TRBJ1-1 | TRBV2 | . | TGTGCCAGCAGGACACAGGGAGGAGGAACTGAAGCTTTCTTT | CASRTQGGGTEAFF
. | TRBJ1-4 | TRBV4-1 | . | TGCGCCAGCAGCCAAGACGCCGGGTTTGCAACTAATGAAAAACTGTTTTTT | CASSQDAGFATNEKLFF
. | TRBJ1-3 | TRBV7-9 | few | TGTGCCAGCAGCTGGGGGGATGGAAACACCATATATTTT | CASSWGDGNTIYF
. | TRBJ1-4 | TRBV25-1 | . | TGTGCCAGCAGTGAAAGTCAGGGAGGCGAAAAACTGTTTTTT | CASSESQGGEKLFF
. | TRBJ2-7 | TRBV27 | . | TGTGCCAGCAGCGAAGGGGGGTCGCAGTACTTC | CASSEGGSQYF
TRBD2 | TRBJ2-7 | TRBV30 | . | TGTGCCTGGAAGACTAGCGCGTCCTACGAGCAGTACTTC | CAWKTSASYEQYF
TRBD2 | TRBJ2-1 | TRBV7-2 | . | TGTGCCAGCAGCTTGATAGCGGGAGACAAGAATGAGCAGTTCTTC | CASSLIAGDKNEQFF
. | TRBJ1-5 | TRBV10-3 | few | TGTGCCATCAGTGGGACAAATCAGCCCCAGCATTTT | CAISGTNQPQHF
. | TRBJ1-5 | TRBV15 | . | TGTGCCACCAGCGGCTCAGGGGCCTTCGTTCAGCCCCAGCATTTT | CATSGSGAFVQPQHF
. | TRBJ2-7 | TRBV5-1 | few | TGCGCCAGCAGCTTCGGTCAGGGGAGCCACGAGCAGTACTTC | CASSFGQGSHEQYF
. | TRBJ1-5 | TRBV7-2 | . | TGTGCCAGCGCCCCGAGGGGGGGCAATCAGCCCCAGCATTTT | CASAPRGGNQPQHF
. | TRBJ1-5 | TRBV6-6 | few | TGTGCCAGCAGTTACGGCCCGCCTGGGCGCAATCAGCCCCAGCATTTT | CASSYGPPGRNQPQHF
. | TRBJ1-4 | TRBV15 | . | TGTGCCACCAGCAGAGATCTAGGGGCGTATAATGAAAAACTGTTTTTT | CATSRDLGAYNEKLFF
. | TRBJ2-3 | TRBV9 | few | TGTGCCAGCAGCGAGAGAGGCGGACCCACAGATACGCAGTATTTT | CASSERGGPTDTQYF
. | TRBJ2-5 | TRBV4-3 | . | TGCGCCAGCAGCCAAGGTCGACTGGCTCAAGAGACCCAGTACTTC | CASSQGRLAQETQYF
. | TRBJ1-3 | TRBV5-4 | few | TGTGCCAGCAGCTTAGCAGGGCGAAACACCATATATTTT | CASSLAGRNTIYF
. | TRBJ1-1 | TRBV4-1 | few | TGCGCCAGCAGCCAAGCAGTAACGGGTTCGGACACTGAAGCTTTCTTT | CASSQAVTGSDTEAFF
TRBD1 | TRBJ2-1 | TRBV19 | large | TGTGCCAGTAGTCTCTTCCCGACAGGGATGGATGAGCAGTTCTTC | CASSLFPTGMDEQFF
TRBD2 | TRBJ2-1 | TRBV4-2 | few | TGTGCCAGCAGCCAAGCCCCCCGGGGGGCCTACAATGAGCAGTTCTTC | CASSQAPRGAYNEQFF
. | TRBJ2-1 | TRBV9 | few | TGTGCCAGCAGCAGAACCCCTGGACTGCGAACCCCACTCAATGAGCAGTTCTTC | CASSRTPGLRTPLNEQFF
TRBD1 | TRBJ1-6 | TRBV30 | . | TGTGCCTGGAGTGTCGACAGGGCCTATAATTCACCCCTCCACTTT | CAWSVDRAYNSPLHF
. | TRBJ1-2 | TRBV14 | few | TGTGCCAGCAGCCATACAGGGACGTTCTATGGCTACACCTTC | CASSHTGTFYGYTF
TRBD1 | TRBJ2-1 | TRBV11-3 | . | TGTGCCAGCAGCTCAGAAGGGGGCTTCGGATACAATGAGCAGTTCTTC | CASSSEGGFGYNEQFF
TRBD2 | TRBJ2-3 | TRBV7-9 | . | TGTGCCAGCAGCTCTCGACTAGCGGGACCCACAGATACGCAGTATTTT | CASSSRLAGPTDTQYF